This TCR beta chain was identified during a study of identical twins. CDR1 and CDR2 (germline): SQVTM, ANQGSEA. Trimming removed 4 bases from V and 4 bases from J; junction bases left unmatched: 9. This CDR3 has 15 amino acids. TCRdb processed the 5' RACE reads anew with MiXCR; each CDR3 protein has one entry. The data contain 1.5 million to 2 million distinct CDR3 sequences, about 32% of them seen just once; the ten biggest clones take up approximately 0.29%. This receptor was taken from a newborn girl in good health. The material sequenced was cord blood. The V call is TRBV29-1, the J call TRBJ1-1; 10 bases map to TRBD1. The CDR3 region is CSVGFRQGAGTEAFF. CDR3 DNA: TGCAGCGTTGGATTCCGACAGGGGGCAGGCACTGAAGCTTTCTTT.